This entry lists 32 T cell receptor beta chains sequenced from one sample in a study of identical twins. In TCRdb, the 5' RACE reads were re-called with MiXCR into one record per CDR3 protein. The data show 750,000 to 950,000 distinct CDR3 sequences, with more than 9% seen just once and about 1.5% held by the top ten. The same sample was also studied in work on yellow fever vaccine responses in identical twins.

The sample consisted of PBMCs. These receptors came from a woman under 30 in good health.

This clonotype was seen a handful of times. The chain recombines TRBV25-1 with TRBJ2-7, with D possibly matching TRBD2 (5 bases). CDR1 and CDR2 from the germline V gene are MGHDK and SYGVNS. There are 11 residues in the CDR3. Trimming removed 6 bases from V and 8 bases from J, with 11 bases in between. The CDR3 bases are TGTGCCAGCAGGGCGGGTAGGAAGCAGTACTTC. Translated, it gives CASRAGRKQYF.

V is TRBV2 and J is TRBJ2-3, with 8 nucleotides matching TRBD2. CDR3 length: 14 residues. V dropped 7 bases and J dropped 5; count of bases not matched to a gene: 8. The germline gives CDR1 SNHLY, CDR2 FYNNEI. The CDR3 is CASTRLAGGDTQYF. The CDR3 DNA reads as TGTGCCAGCACGCGCCTAGCGGGCGGAGATACGCAGTATTTT.

This clonotype was found a few times. The V gene is TRBV29-1, the J gene TRBJ2-3; 10 bases map to TRBD1. Germline V lookup: CDR1 SQVTM, CDR2 ANQGSEA. The CDR3 sequence is 12 residues long. The J segment lost 7 bases and the V segment lost 7 bases, leaving 5 bases of the junction unmatched. CDR3 sequence reads: CSGTGGANTQYF. The CDR3, as DNA: TGCAGCGGGACAGGGGGTGCAAATACGCAGTATTTT.

This clonotype came up many times. The chain recombines TRBV29-1 with TRBJ1-1; 10 bases align to TRBD1. Germline lookup yields CDR1 SQVTM and CDR2 ANQGSEA. The V gene end was trimmed by 6 bases and the J gene end by 3 bases; junction bases not matched to a gene: 1. The CDR3 length is 12 residues. DNA of the CDR3: TGCAGCGTCGGGACAGGGGACACTGAAGCTTTCTTT. As protein: CSVGTGDTEAFF.

This clonotype was picked up a small number of times. This chain connects TRBV12-3 or TRBV12-4 to TRBJ1-1; maybe TRBD1 (5 bases). With 1 base removed from V and 2 bases from J, the gap between germline ends came to 11 bases. The CDR3 is 15 amino acids. The CDR3 here is CASSLERGGNTEAFF. CDR3 bases: TGTGCCAGCAGTTTAGAGCGGGGGGGTAACACTGAAGCTTTCTTT.

This chain links TRBV11-2 with TRBJ2-2; D ambiguous. V lost 5 bases and J lost 0, with 16 bases in between. Per germline, CDR1 SGHAT and CDR2 FQNNGV. The CDR3 is 17 residues long. The CDR3 DNA reads TGTGCCAGCAGCATACGCCGCGCAGCCGCGAACACCGGGGAGCTGTTTTTT. Translated: CASSIRRAAANTGELFF.

DNA of the CDR3: TGTGCCAGCAGCTCGAGTTACAGGATTACTGAAGCTTTCTTT. Protein product: CASSSSYRITEAFF. The chain couples TRBV3-1 to TRBJ1-1; possibly TRBD1 for D (5 bases). The CDR3 is 14 residues long. Germline lookup yields CDR1 LGHDT and CDR2 YNNKEL (reference sequence). Trimming left V 5 bases short and J 5 bases short, with 15 bases between.

V is TRBV3-1 and J is TRBJ2-6, with D unclear. The V and J ends lost 4 bases and 6 bases respectively, with 7 bases between them. Germline V gene sequence: CDR1 LGHDT, CDR2 YNNKEL (reference sequence). CDR3 size: 13 residues. In DNA form, the CDR3 reads TGTGCCAGCAGCCGCCGCGAGGCCAACGTCCTGACTTTC. It yields the protein CASSRREANVLTF.

This chain uses TRBV5-1 with TRBJ2-7; TRBD2 is a possible D gene (6 bases). The germline V and J ends were trimmed by 5 bases and 3 bases, with 12 bases remaining between them. Germline CDR1 SGHRS, CDR2 YFSETQ. CDR3 size: 13 residues. CDR3 region: CASSQTRDYEQYF. In DNA, the CDR3 is TGCGCCAGCAGTCAGACTAGAGACTACGAGCAGTACTTC.

The chain couples TRBV28 to TRBJ1-2; a weak D match, TRBD1 (6 bases). The length of the CDR3 is 14 residues. Germline V gene sequence: CDR1 MDHEN, CDR2 SYDVKM. Trimming took off 4 bases at V and 3 bases at J, with 12 bases between the two ends. DNA of the CDR3: TGTGCCAGCAGTTCGGGGGCGAATCACTATGGCTACACCTTC. It specifies CASSSGANHYGYTF.

This clonotype was counted only a few times. V is TRBV10-3 and J is TRBJ2-5; 14 positions match TRBD2. Germline CDR1 is ENHRY and CDR2 is SYGVKD. The length of the CDR3 is 18 residues. Unmatched junction bases numbered 12, after V lost 2 bases and J lost 7 bases. The CDR3 DNA reads as TGTGCCATCAGTGAGGCGGCGGGACTAGCGGGGGCCATTGGGACCCAGTACTTC. Encoded protein: CAISEAAGLAGAIGTQYF.

The chain recombines TRBV7-9 with TRBJ1-4; D is possibly TRBD1 (6 bases). The V and J ends lost 7 bases and 5 bases respectively, with 23 bases between them. Germline V CDR1 and CDR2: SEHNR, FQNEAQ (reference sequence). CDR3 length equals 17 residues. The CDR3 here is CASTMAGLDRKNEKLFF. In nucleotides, the CDR3 is TGTGCCAGCACCATGGCCGGGTTGGACAGAAAGAATGAAAAACTGTTTTTT.

This clonotype showed up just a few times. The genes are TRBV6-1 and TRBJ2-2, with TRBD2 identical over 9 bases. The CDR3 extends over 15 amino acids. Germline loops: CDR1 MNHNS, CDR2 SASEGT. J was trimmed by 7 bases and V by 2 bases; bases with no gene match: 5. CDR3 nucleotide sequence: TGTGCCAGCAGTGAATTAGCGGGAGTAGTCGGGGAGCTGTTTTTT. Its translation: CASSELAGVVGELFF.

This clonotype has a count of ten or more. The V call is TRBV12-3 or TRBV12-4, the J call TRBJ2-1; D unclear. The V end lost 6 bases, the J end lost 7 bases, and 7 bases lay between the germline ends. CDR3 size: 11 residues. CDR3 sequence: CASRLMNEQFF. CDR3 DNA sequence: TGTGCCAGCAGGCTGATGAATGAGCAGTTCTTC.

This clonotype has more than one count but fewer than ten. The V call is TRBV10-3, the J call TRBJ1-3; D call uncertain. The CDR3 is 14 residues long. V was pared by 3 bases and J by 0 bases, with 6 bases between. Germline assignment: CDR1 ENHRY and CDR2 SYGVKD. CDR3 sequence: CAISDNNSGNTIYF. The CDR3 coding sequence is TGTGCCATCAGTGATAACAACTCTGGAAACACCATATATTTT.

The CDR3 reads CASSLVRGQAADTQYF. As DNA, the CDR3 is TGCGCCAGCAGCTTGGTACGGGGGCAAGCCGCAGATACGCAGTATTTT. This chain connects TRBV5-1 to TRBJ2-3, with D possibly being TRBD1 or TRBD2 (6 bases each). Germline V gene sequence: CDR1 SGHRS, CDR2 YFSETQ. Trimming shortened V by 0 bases and J by 4 bases, and 15 bases separated the two germline ends. CDR3 length equals 16 residues.

The rearrangement links TRBV28 to TRBJ2-7; no definite D call. This CDR3 spans 14 amino acids. The V end lost 9 bases, the J end lost 0 bases, and 15 bases lay between the germline ends. Per germline, CDR1 MDHEN and CDR2 SYDVKM. The CDR3 sequence is CASCLVGSSYEQYF. CDR3 in DNA: TGTGCCAGTTGTTTGGTTGGAAGCTCCTACGAGCAGTACTTC.

A few counts support this clonotype. The V call is TRBV7-8, the J call TRBJ2-1, with D unclear. Trimming removed 5 bases from V and 5 bases from J, with 13 bases in between. Germline CDR1 and CDR2: SGHVS and FQNEAQ. The CDR3 has 14 amino acids. CDR3 amino acids: CASSPRTEHNEQFF. The CDR3 DNA follows: TGTGCCAGCAGCCCAAGGACCGAGCACAATGAGCAGTTCTTC.

This clonotype occurred a few times. This chain links TRBV20-1 with TRBJ2-3; D gene uncertain. Trimming removed 0 bases from V and 0 bases from J, with 7 bases in between. The CDR3 is 14 amino acids. Per the germline V gene, CDR1 is DFQATT and CDR2 is SNEGSKA (reference sequence). The CDR3 loop is CSARDPGSTDTQYF. The CDR3 DNA follows: TGCAGTGCTAGAGATCCCGGGAGCACAGATACGCAGTATTTT.

This clonotype was seen only a few times. The V gene is TRBV24-1, the J gene TRBJ2-1; D is possibly TRBD2 (6 bases). The CDR3 runs 16 residues. In germline, CDR1 is KGHDR, CDR2 SFDVKD. V was cut by 0 bases and J by 5 bases, with 13 bases left in between. In DNA, the CDR3 is TGTGCCACCAGTGATTTGAGGGCGGGAACTGACAATGAGCAGTTCTTC. This codes for CATSDLRAGTDNEQFF.

A few counts support this clonotype. V is TRBV6-1 and J is TRBJ2-7; 9 bases agree with TRBD2. This CDR3 spans 15 amino acids. The V gene's germline CDR1 is MNHNS and CDR2 SASEGT. The V gene end was trimmed by 1 base and the J gene end by 4 bases; junction bases not matched to a gene: 5. The DNA for the CDR3 is TGTGCCAGCAGTGAAGGCGGACTAGCGATATACGAGCAGTACTTC. The encoded protein is CASSEGGLAIYEQYF.

This chain links TRBV7-9 with TRBJ2-5; D unclear. Between the trimmed V and J ends, which lost 5 bases and 4 bases, there was a span of 14 bases. Germline-derived CDR1 and CDR2 are SEHNR and FQNEAQ (reference sequence). This CDR3 comprises 14 residues. As DNA, the CDR3 is TGTGCCAGCAGCCCCCGGGCCAGTGGAGAGACCCAGTACTTC. Protein sequence: CASSPRASGETQYF.

Here the CDR3 reads CAISAGGSYEQYV. The CDR3 DNA sequence: TGTGCCATCAGTGCGGGTGGCTCCTACGAGCAGTACGTC. The V and J genes are TRBV10-3 and TRBJ2-7; D not resolved. From germline, CDR1 is ENHRY and CDR2 SYGVKD. V was trimmed by 4 bases and J by 0 bases, leaving 7 bases between them. There are 13 residues in the CDR3.

This chain links TRBV28 with TRBJ2-3, with D possibly being TRBD2 (6 bases). The CDR3 covers 14 residues. Germline V gene sequence: CDR1 MDHEN, CDR2 SYDVKM. Trimming took 6 bases from V and 8 from J, leaving 18 bases between them. The CDR3 is CASSPQLGGGTQYF. The CDR3 region has the DNA TGTGCCAGCAGCCCCCAACTTGGGGGAGGTACGCAGTATTTT.

The rearrangement links TRBV20-1 to TRBJ2-1, with 8 nucleotides matching TRBD1. Looked up from germline, CDR1 is DFQATT and CDR2 is SNEGSKA (reference sequence). CDR3 length: 14 residues. V was pared by 6 bases and J by 8 bases, with 12 bases of the junction left unmatched. The CDR3 coding sequence is TGCAGTGCGAGGGCTGGACAGGGAGTCTATGAGCAGTTCTTC. This codes for CSARAGQGVYEQFF.

The chain uses TRBV29-1 and TRBJ2-3; 12 bases are shared with TRBD2. The CDR3 has 16 amino acids. The J segment lost 5 bases and the V segment lost 2 bases, leaving 8 bases of the junction unmatched. Germline V gene sequence: CDR1 SQVTM, CDR2 ANQGSEA. The CDR3 is CSVERGLAGGEDTQYF. The CDR3 region has the DNA TGCAGCGTTGAAAGGGGGCTAGCGGGAGGGGAAGATACGCAGTATTTT.

There are many counts of this clonotype. This chain connects TRBV29-1 to TRBJ2-1; D remains ambiguous. Germline lookup yields CDR1 SQVTM and CDR2 ANQGSEA. The CDR3 has 11 amino acids. Trimming pared 5 bases from V and 5 bases from J, leaving 7 bases between. The DNA of the CDR3 is TGCAGCGTTTCCAAGCACAATGAGCAGTTCTTC. Translation: CSVSKHNEQFF.

V and J are TRBV19 and TRBJ2-2, with TRBD1 as a possible D gene (6 bases). The CDR3 totals 16 residues. Looked up from germline, CDR1 is LNHDA and CDR2 is SQIVND (reference sequence). Trimming stripped 1 base from V and 0 bases from J, with 9 bases between. CDR3 bases: TGTGCCAGTAGTATAGGGACAGTCGCGAACACCGGGGAGCTGTTTTTT. Amino acid sequence: CASSIGTVANTGELFF.

In its sample, this clonotype was seen once. The rearrangement uses TRBV5-1 and TRBJ2-7; D might be TRBD2 (6 bases). V was cut by 2 bases and J by 1 base, with 13 bases left in between. This CDR3 region has 15 residues. Germline-derived CDR1 and CDR2 are SGHRS and YFSETQ. The CDR3 region is CASSFGGVGSYEQYF. DNA for the CDR3: TGCGCCAGCAGCTTCGGCGGGGTGGGGTCCTACGAGCAGTACTTC.

A word on this clonotype: The junction departs from the called germline gene at one end, perhaps through a read error. The V and J genes are TRBV5-5 and TRBJ2-2; possibly TRBD1 for D (6 bases). Germline V gene data show CDR1 as SGHKS and CDR2 as YYEKEE (reference sequence). The CDR3 runs to 17 residues. The CDR3 coding sequence is TGTGCCATCAGCCCTGGCCAGGGGCTGAAGTCTGTCGGGGAGCTGTTTTTT. This codes for CAISPGQGLKSVGELFF.

The chain has TRBV10-3 and TRBJ2-7, with D perhaps TRBD2 (6 bases). CDR3 length: 14 residues. CDR1 is ENHRY, CDR2 SYGVKD, per germline. This CDR3 reads CAISFGLHSDEQYV. The CDR3 bases are TGTGCCATCAGTTTCGGACTACACTCCGACGAGCAGTACGTC.

CDR3 coding DNA: TGTGCCAGCTCACCAGGACAGGCGGTATTAAACATTCAGTACTTC. This codes for CASSPGQAVLNIQYF. The rearrangement links TRBV18 to TRBJ2-4; 7 bases are shared with TRBD1. V lost 2 bases, J lost 6 bases, and 7 bases stayed unmatched. The germline V gene encodes CDR1 KGHSH and CDR2 LQKENI. The CDR3 has 15 residues.